This passage covers 15 T cell receptor beta chains from one sample sequenced in a study of Ad26.COV2.S vaccination and SARS-CoV-2 variants. The repertoire was sequenced with immunoSEQ multiplex PCR; TCRdb's copy has only in-frame clones and lacks some. The sample lists 300,000 to 450,000 clones; around 84% were seen once. Treatment given: 15 to 20 received Ad26.COV2.S at low or high dose, single or two shots; 5 received placebo; per-sample allocation not given. Collection of samples fell on day 63 after the first vaccine or placebo injection. The specimen was peripheral blood, collected in a trial of Ad26.COV2.S vaccine versus placebo. Source of these receptors: a person between 18 and 65 years old who received the Ad26.COV2.S COVID-19 vaccine or a placebo.

CDR3 loop: CASSYQALDSSGNTIYF. In nucleotides, the CDR3 is TGTGCCAGCAGCTATCAAGCGTTAGACAGCTCTGGAAACACCATATATTTT. The chain joins TRBV7-9 to TRBJ1-3; TRBD1 might be the D (5 bases). The V and J ends lost 4 bases and 0 bases respectively, with 16 bases between them. This CDR3 comprises 17 residues. Germline V gene lookup returns CDR1 SEHNR and CDR2 FQNEAQ (reference sequence).

The chain has TRBV7-8 and TRBJ1-3; weak D call: TRBD1 (5 bases). Trimming removed 5 bases at V and 3 bases at J, with 8 bases between. Germline V gives CDR1 SGHVS, CDR2 FQNEAQ. The CDR3 has 13 amino acids. Written as DNA, the CDR3 is TGTGCCAGCAGCCCAGGGTTTGGAAACACCATATATTTT. Residues: CASSPGFGNTIYF.

The chain uses TRBV6-5 and TRBJ2-7; 9 bases are a match to TRBD1. After removal of 2 bases from V and 1 base from J, the junction contained 3 bases not matched to a gene. The CDR3 has 15 residues. Germline V gene lookup returns CDR1 MNHEY and CDR2 SVGAGI. The CDR3 loop reads CASSYRGQGSYEQYF. The CDR3 region has the DNA TGTGCCAGCAGTTACAGGGGACAGGGTTCCTACGAGCAGTACTTC.

The rearrangement uses TRBV6-5 and TRBJ1-1; D not certain. CDR1 and CDR2 from the germline V gene are MNHEY and SVGAGI. The CDR3 is 15 amino acids. Trimming pared 6 bases from V and 6 bases from J, leaving 20 bases between. The CDR3 loop is CASSPDGRQGAEAFF. CDR3 bases: TGTGCCAGCAGCCCAGACGGACGACAAGGCGCTGAAGCTTTCTTT.

The gene calls are TRBV4-1 and TRBJ2-3; a possible D gene is TRBD1 (6 bases). The CDR3 runs 15 residues. V lost 5 bases and J lost 0, with 12 bases in between. Germline V gene lookup returns CDR1 MGHRA and CDR2 YSYEKL. In DNA, the CDR3 is TGCGCCAGCAGCTTTCGACAGGACAGCACAGATACGCAGTATTTT. Protein product: CASSFRQDSTDTQYF.

The CDR3 nucleotides are TGCAGCGTTGAAAAGGCAGCCCAAGAGACCCAGTACTTC. Amino acids: CSVEKAAQETQYF. The gene calls are TRBV29-1 and TRBJ2-5; D unresolved. Germline CDR1 SQVTM, CDR2 ANQGSEA. The V gene lost 2 bases and the J gene lost 1 base, with 8 bases spanning the gap. This CDR3 has 13 amino acids.

The chain recombines TRBV14 with TRBJ2-3; TRBD2 aligns across 7 bases. CDR1 is SGHDN, CDR2 FVKESK, per germline. This CDR3 is 14 amino acids long. V dropped 1 base and J dropped 5; count of bases not matched to a gene: 3. The CDR3 nucleotides read TGTGCCAGCAGCCAAGTCGCGGGGGTAGATACGCAGTATTTT. This encodes CASSQVAGVDTQYF.

Regarding this clone: Different DNA sequences within this sample yield the same CDR3. The chain links TRBV4-1 to TRBJ2-7, with D possibly called TRBD1 or TRBD2 (5 bases each). Germline CDR1 reads MGHRA; CDR2 reads YSYEKL. V was pared by 1 base and J by 6 bases, with 7 bases between. There are 12 residues in the CDR3. The CDR3 DNA reads TGCGCCAGCAGCCAAGTTGGGGGCGAGCAGTACTTC. Protein: CASSQVGGEQYF.

The gene calls are TRBV7-2 and TRBJ2-1, with 14 bases aligning to TRBD2. Trimming cost V 5 bases and J 2 bases; bases outside gene matches: 11. CDR1 and CDR2 from the germline V gene are SGHTA and FQGNSA. This CDR3 has 19 amino acids. CDR3 DNA: TGTGCCAGCAGCCTGGCCGGACTAGCGGGGGGCGGGACCTACAATGAGCAGTTCTTC. Its translation: CASSLAGLAGGGTYNEQFF.

This sequence joins TRBV7-2 and TRBJ2-4; 9 bases are a match to TRBD2. Germline V gene data show CDR1 as SGHTA and CDR2 as FQGNSA. This CDR3 has 16 residues. The ends lost 2 bases at V and 6 bases at J; junction bases unmatched: 8. Here the CDR3 reads CASSLPWTSDGNIQYF. DNA of the CDR3: TGTGCCAGCAGCTTACCTTGGACTAGCGACGGAAACATTCAGTACTTC.

The chain is built from TRBV11-2 and TRBJ2-1; no reliable D call. The germline gives CDR1 SGHAT, CDR2 FQNNGV. Trimming shortened V by 0 bases and J by 4 bases, and 7 bases separated the two germline ends. The length of the CDR3 is 14 residues. The CDR3 sequence is CASSLDPSYNEQFF. The CDR3 DNA follows: TGTGCCAGCAGCTTAGATCCCAGTTACAATGAGCAGTTCTTC.

V gene TRBV2 combines with J gene TRBJ2-7; no reliable D call. Trimming took 4 bases from V and 7 from J, leaving 14 bases between them. This CDR3 contains 13 residues. CDR1 is SNHLY, CDR2 FYNNEI, per germline. The CDR3 sequence: CASSVKPSLEQYF. For the CDR3, the DNA is TGTGCCAGCAGTGTAAAGCCTTCCCTAGAGCAGTACTTC.

This clone was recorded once. The chain carries TRBV29-1 and TRBJ2-1; 9 bases are a match to TRBD1. Germline values: CDR1 SQVTM, CDR2 ANQGSEA. Trimming at V came to 4 bases and at J to 0 bases, leaving 7 bases not matched to a gene. CDR3 length: 16 residues. The CDR3 loop is CSVGSGTGSSYNEQFF. As DNA, the CDR3 is TGCAGCGTTGGTTCCGGGACAGGGAGCTCCTACAATGAGCAGTTCTTC.

V gene TRBV18 combines with J gene TRBJ1-6; 9 bases fit TRBD1. Trimming removed 4 bases from V and 5 bases from J; junction bases left unmatched: 9. The germline V gene encodes CDR1 KGHSH and CDR2 LQKENI. The CDR3 has 17 amino acids. In DNA form, the CDR3 reads TGTGCCAGCTCACTACACCGGACAGGGGACAATAATTCACCCCTCCACTTT. It codes for CASSLHRTGDNNSPLHF.

The J gene is TRBJ1-6, the V gene TRBV19, with TRBD1 as a possible D gene (6 bases). CDR1 and CDR2 (germline): LNHDA, SQIVND (reference sequence). There are 15 residues in the CDR3. The V end was cut by 3 bases, the J end by 7 bases, with 13 bases between. CDR3 in amino acids: CASSIGRGRNSPLHF. The DNA for the CDR3 is TGTGCCAGTAGTATCGGCAGGGGAAGAAATTCACCCCTCCACTTT.